This passage covers 23 T cell receptor beta chains from one sample sequenced in a study of T cell responses to AZD1222 COVID-19 vaccine (dated by TCRdb to about 2021). Read against the paper, the sample's time point label means: baseline before first vaccination. Explained via the paper, the treatment or condition label denotes: meningococcal conjugate vaccine given as trial control. Receptor amplification or capture employed the immunoSEQ multiplex PCR assay. What TCRdb holds here is the immuneACCESS table cut down to in-frame rearrangements. Part of the clones is not present; checked against another copy, under half of the missing clones reflect an unresolved V gene, and the others are unexplained. This sample lists 100,000 to 110,000 clones; about 87% were detected once. The ten largest make up under 4.5% of the sample. The starting material was peripheral blood, obtained on day 0 of MenACWY control vaccination. These receptors were collected from an adult in good health.

This chain joins TRBV28 and TRBJ2-3; D could derive from TRBD1 or TRBD2 (5 bases each). CDR3 length: 14 amino acids. Germline V gene sequence: CDR1 MDHEN, CDR2 SYDVKM. The V gene lost 5 bases and the J gene lost 4 bases, with 13 bases spanning the gap. For the CDR3, the DNA is TGTGCCAGCAGTAAGAATTTGGGGGCAGATACGCAGTATTTT. It yields the protein CASSKNLGADTQYF.

The chain joins TRBV19 to TRBJ1-1; weak D call: TRBD1 (6 bases). CDR1 is LNHDA, CDR2 SQIVND, per germline (reference sequence). The CDR3 covers 17 residues. V lost 5 bases and J 0 bases, leaving 19 bases between the germline ends. Here the CDR3 DNA reads TGTGCCAGTAGTGAGTTGCCAGGGGCGTACCTGAACACTGAAGCTTTCTTT. It is translated as CASSELPGAYLNTEAFF.

This clone was recorded a few times. The V call is TRBV6-5, the J call TRBJ2-1, with 10 bases identical to TRBD2. Germline lookup yields CDR1 MNHEY and CDR2 SVGAGI. V gave up 8 bases and J gave up 9 bases; unmatched junction bases: 10. This CDR3 comprises 14 residues. In DNA, the CDR3 is TGTGCCAGCGTTCTAGCGGGAGTTGTTAGTGAGCAGTTCTTC. The encoded protein is CASVLAGVVSEQFF.

As for this clone: The germline gene is not matched at one end of the junction; a read error may be the cause. The gene calls are TRBV7-7 and TRBJ2-3; 11 bases are shared with TRBD2. Germline assignment: CDR1 SSHAT and CDR2 FNYEAQ (reference sequence). CDR3 size: 16 residues. CDR3 in DNA: TGTGCTAGCAGCCCTACTAGCGGGAGTGTGACAGATACGCAGTATTTT. It translates to CASSPTSGSVTDTQYF. The whole variable domain, filled in from reference TRBV7-7 and TRBJ2-3, reads GAGVSQSPRYKVTKRGQDVTLRCDPISSHATLYWYQQALGQGPEFLTYFNYEAQPDKSGLPSDRFSAERPEGSISTLTIQRTEQRDSAMYRCASSPTSGSVTDTQYFGPGTRLTVL.

This clone came up a few times. The V gene is TRBV4-3, the J gene TRBJ1-2, with TRBD1 identical over 12 bases. The germline gives CDR1 LGHNA, CDR2 YSLEER. The V gene end was trimmed by 5 bases and the J gene end by 8 bases; junction bases not matched to a gene: 6. The CDR3 has 14 residues. The chain's CDR3 is CASSNRDRGLGYTF. CDR3 DNA sequence: TGCGCCAGCAGCAACCGGGACAGGGGGCTGGGCTACACCTTC.

The chain employs TRBV6-5 and TRBJ2-3, with D uncertain. Looked up from germline, CDR1 is MNHEY and CDR2 is SVGAGI. Deletions cut 6 bases from V and 6 bases from J, with 10 bases between. This CDR3 spans 12 amino acids. CDR3: CASRVPGDTQYF. The CDR3 DNA reads as TGTGCCAGCAGGGTCCCGGGTGATACGCAGTATTTT.

The sample holds one count of this clone. The chain joins TRBV19 to TRBJ1-6; no definite D call. The V end was cut by 7 bases, the J end by 9 bases, with 25 bases between. The length of the CDR3 is 17 residues. The germline CDR1 and CDR2 sequences are LNHDA and SQIVND (reference sequence). The CDR3 DNA is TGTGCCAGTAAACCTAATGATGGTAGGCGTTGGGGTTCACCCCTCCACTTT. Translated: CASKPNDGRRWGSPLHF.

J is TRBJ1-1 and V is TRBV23-1; 7 bases are shared with TRBD1. TRBV23-1 counts as an open reading frame of uncertain function. V trimming: 6 bases; J trimming: 6 bases; junction bases outside the gene matches: 19. The CDR3 runs 17 residues. CDR3 protein: CASRTHRGRGRSAEAFF. Here the CDR3 DNA reads TGCGCCAGCAGGACCCACAGGGGACGCGGTCGATCAGCTGAAGCTTTCTTT.

Here the CDR3 reads CTSSQDPDHSNQPQHF. In DNA form, the CDR3 reads TGCACCAGCAGCCAAGATCCTGATCATAGCAATCAGCCCCAGCATTTT. The chain uses TRBV1 and TRBJ1-5. TRBV1 is labeled a pseudogene. The CDR3 runs 16 residues.

V gene TRBV4-1 combines with J gene TRBJ2-7; TRBD1 aligns across 10 bases. J was trimmed by 4 bases and V by 4 bases; bases with no gene match: 16. This CDR3 has 18 amino acids. The germline CDR1 and CDR2 sequences are MGHRA and YSYEKL. The CDR3 protein is CASSRATGGQLGEYEQYF. The CDR3, as DNA: TGCGCCAGCAGCCGGGCGACAGGGGGCCAGTTGGGGGAGTACGAGCAGTACTTC.

The genes are TRBV19 and TRBJ1-3, with 8 bases fitting TRBD1. J was trimmed by 1 base and V by 2 bases; bases with no gene match: 4. This CDR3 region has 16 residues. The V gene's germline CDR1 is LNHDA and CDR2 SQIVND (reference sequence). CDR3 bases: TGTGCCAGTAGTATACTCCAGGGGGCGTCTGGAAACACCATATATTTT. It translates to CASSILQGASGNTIYF.

This chain connects TRBV19 to TRBJ1-6, with D possibly being TRBD1 (5 bases). The CDR3 runs 15 residues. Trimming cost V 5 bases and J 7 bases, with 15 bases left between them. Germline V gives CDR1 LNHDA, CDR2 SQIVND (reference sequence). This CDR3 reads CASSRPVQGNSPLHF. In DNA form, the CDR3 reads TGTGCCAGTAGTCGCCCGGTCCAGGGCAATTCACCCCTCCACTTT.

J is TRBJ2-2 and V is TRBV4-1; 9 bases are shared with TRBD1. This CDR3 contains 15 residues. Trimming took 1 base from V and 7 from J; bases not matched to a gene: 4. CDR1 and CDR2 (germline): MGHRA, YSYEKL. For the CDR3, the DNA is TGCGCCAGCAGCCAAGGACAGGGGGTTGACGGGGAGCTGTTTTTT. It is translated as CASSQGQGVDGELFF.

This clone was observed once. The chain uses TRBV5-1 and TRBJ1-1; D remains unclear. The CDR3 totals 14 residues. The V gene lost 2 bases and the J gene lost 0 bases, with 8 bases spanning the gap. In germline, CDR1 is SGHRS, CDR2 YFSETQ. The CDR3 bases are TGCGCCAGCAGCTTCAACGGCTTGAACACTGAAGCTTTCTTT. It is translated as CASSFNGLNTEAFF. The full variable domain, in which reference TRBV5-1 and TRBJ1-1 provide the parts outside the CDR3, is KAGVTQTPRYLIKTRGQQVTLSCSPISGHRSVSWYQQTPGQGLQFLFEYFSETQRNKGNFPGRFSGRQFSNSRSEMNVSTLELGDSALYLCASSFNGLNTEAFFGQGTRLTVV.

This chain links TRBV6-2 or TRBV6-3 with TRBJ1-2; D unresolved. Germline CDR1 and CDR2: MNHEY and SVGEGT. CDR3 length equals 12 residues. Trimming left V 2 bases short and J 6 bases short, with 7 bases between. The DNA of the CDR3 is TGTGCCAGCAGTTACCCCATTGATGGCTACACCTTC. Amino acids: CASSYPIDGYTF.

This rearrangement joins TRBV6-6 to TRBJ1-3; D remains unclear. The CDR3 totals 15 residues. The germline V gene has CDR1 MNHNY and CDR2 SVGAGI (reference sequence). V shed 0 bases and J shed 3 bases, with 9 bases lying between them. The CDR3 DNA sequence: TGTGCCAGCAGTTACTCTGAGGGTCGTGGAAACACCATATATTTT. It yields the protein CASSYSEGRGNTIYF.

Note on this clone: Other DNA variants within this sample encode the same CDR3. The V gene is TRBV5-1, the J gene TRBJ2-7; 8 bases agree with TRBD1. CDR1 and CDR2 (germline): SGHRS, YFSETQ. V dropped 2 bases and J dropped 2; count of bases not matched to a gene: 3. The CDR3 covers 14 residues. CDR3 coding DNA: TGCGCCAGCAGCTTAGGACAGGGTCCCTACGAGCAGTACTTC. Residues: CASSLGQGPYEQYF.

This clone was seen only a few times. The chain combines TRBV11-1 with TRBJ1-1; D ambiguous. V was cut by 2 bases and J by 2 bases, with 12 bases left in between. The CDR3 consists of 15 residues. CDR1 and CDR2 from the germline V gene are SGHAT and FQDESV (reference sequence). CDR3 region: CASSLPSDGNTEAFF. CDR3 coding DNA: TGTGCCAGCAGCTTACCATCCGACGGCAACACTGAAGCTTTCTTT.

The chain carries TRBV28 and TRBJ1-2, with TRBD1 matching over 8 bases. CDR1 is MDHEN, CDR2 SYDVKM, per germline. V gave up 6 bases and J gave up 8 bases; unmatched junction bases: 11. The CDR3 is made up of 14 amino acids. The CDR3, as DNA: TGTGCCAGCAGGATAACAGGGGACAGGTTCGGCTACACCTTC. Protein product: CASRITGDRFGYTF.

The chain couples TRBV5-4 to TRBJ1-2; TRBD1 is a possible D gene (6 bases). Germline loops: CDR1 SGHNT, CDR2 YYREEE (reference sequence). Trimming took off 0 bases at V and 0 bases at J, with 12 bases between the two ends. This CDR3 region has 16 residues. CDR3 nucleotide sequence: TGTGCCAGCAGCTTGGACCGGGACATATCTAACTATGGCTACACCTTC. It translates to CASSLDRDISNYGYTF.

The chain couples TRBV7-2 to TRBJ1-1; TRBD1 agrees at 7 bases. Germline V gene lookup returns CDR1 SGHTA and CDR2 FQGNSA. Trimming took 2 bases from V and 4 from J; bases not matched to a gene: 7. The CDR3 has 15 amino acids. The CDR3 nucleotides read TGTGCCAGCAGCTTACCCAGACAGGGCCCCACTGAAGCTTTCTTT. This translates into CASSLPRQGPTEAFF.

The chain joins TRBV4-3 to TRBJ1-1; no clear D gene. Germline V gives CDR1 LGHNA, CDR2 YSLEER. The CDR3 sequence is 16 residues long. The V end lost 1 base, the J end lost 5 bases, and 17 bases lay between the germline ends. Here the CDR3 reads CASSQAKTSSSTEAFF. CDR3 nucleotide sequence: TGCGCCAGCAGCCAAGCAAAGACCTCCTCGTCGACTGAAGCTTTCTTT.

This clone was seen a few times. The V call is TRBV3-1 (or the pseudogene TRBV3-2), the J call TRBJ1-1; 9 bases are shared with TRBD1. Germline V gene lookup returns CDR1 LGHDT and CDR2 YNNKEL (reference sequence). Trimming took 5 bases from V and 4 from J; bases not matched to a gene: 2. The CDR3 is 13 amino acids. CDR3 loop: CASSWTGATEAFF. CDR3 DNA sequence: TGTGCCAGCAGCTGGACAGGGGCCACTGAAGCTTTCTTT.